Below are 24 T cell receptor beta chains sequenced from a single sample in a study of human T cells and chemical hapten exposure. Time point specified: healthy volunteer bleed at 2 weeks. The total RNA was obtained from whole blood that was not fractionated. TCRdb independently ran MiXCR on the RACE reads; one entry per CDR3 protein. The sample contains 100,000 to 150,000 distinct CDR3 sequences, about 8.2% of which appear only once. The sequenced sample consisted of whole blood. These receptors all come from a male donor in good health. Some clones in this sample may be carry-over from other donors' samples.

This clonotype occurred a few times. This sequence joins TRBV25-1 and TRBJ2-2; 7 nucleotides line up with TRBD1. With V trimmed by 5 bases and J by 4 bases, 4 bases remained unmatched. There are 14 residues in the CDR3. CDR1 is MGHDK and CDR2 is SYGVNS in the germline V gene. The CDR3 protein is CASSFYRGTGELFF. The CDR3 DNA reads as TGTGCCAGCAGTTTTTACAGGGGCACCGGGGAGCTGTTTTTT.

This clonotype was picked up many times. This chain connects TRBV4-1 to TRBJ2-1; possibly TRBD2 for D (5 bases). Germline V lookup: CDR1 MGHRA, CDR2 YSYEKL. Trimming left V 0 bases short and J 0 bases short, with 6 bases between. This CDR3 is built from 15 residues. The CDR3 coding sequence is TGCGCCAGCAGCCAAGAACTAGACTCCTACAATGAGCAGTTCTTC. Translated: CASSQELDSYNEQFF.

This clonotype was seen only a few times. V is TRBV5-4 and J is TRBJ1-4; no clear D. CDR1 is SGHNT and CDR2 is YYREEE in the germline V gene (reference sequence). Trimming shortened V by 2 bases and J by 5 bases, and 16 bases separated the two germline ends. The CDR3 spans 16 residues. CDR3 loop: CASSFKRELLNEKLFF. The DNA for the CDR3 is TGTGCCAGCAGCTTTAAACGGGAACTTTTGAATGAAAAACTGTTTTTT.

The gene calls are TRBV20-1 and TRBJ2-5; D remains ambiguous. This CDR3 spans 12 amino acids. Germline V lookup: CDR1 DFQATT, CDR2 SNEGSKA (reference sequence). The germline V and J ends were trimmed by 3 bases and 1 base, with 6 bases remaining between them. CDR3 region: CSASPGQETQYF. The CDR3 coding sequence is TGCAGTGCTAGTCCCGGCCAAGAGACCCAGTACTTC.

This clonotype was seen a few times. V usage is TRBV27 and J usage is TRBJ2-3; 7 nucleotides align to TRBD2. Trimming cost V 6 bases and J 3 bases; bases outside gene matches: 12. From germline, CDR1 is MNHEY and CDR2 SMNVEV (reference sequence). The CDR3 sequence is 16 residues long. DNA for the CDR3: TGTGCCAGCAGAACTGGCGGGGCGGGAGAGACAGATACGCAGTATTTT. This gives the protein CASRTGGAGETDTQYF.

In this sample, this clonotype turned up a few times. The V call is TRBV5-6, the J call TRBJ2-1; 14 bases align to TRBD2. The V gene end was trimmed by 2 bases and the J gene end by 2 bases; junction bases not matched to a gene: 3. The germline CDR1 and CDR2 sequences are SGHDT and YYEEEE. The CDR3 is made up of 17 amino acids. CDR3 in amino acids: CASSFGTSGGPYNEQFF. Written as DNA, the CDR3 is TGTGCCAGCAGCTTTGGGACTAGCGGGGGACCCTACAATGAGCAGTTCTTC.

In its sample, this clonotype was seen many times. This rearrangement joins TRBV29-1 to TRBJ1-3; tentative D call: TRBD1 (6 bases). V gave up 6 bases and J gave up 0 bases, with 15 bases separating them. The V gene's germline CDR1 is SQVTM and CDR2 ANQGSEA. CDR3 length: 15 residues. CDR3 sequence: CSVATQGRSGNTIYF. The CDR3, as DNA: TGCAGCGTAGCGACACAGGGTCGCTCTGGAAACACCATATATTTT.

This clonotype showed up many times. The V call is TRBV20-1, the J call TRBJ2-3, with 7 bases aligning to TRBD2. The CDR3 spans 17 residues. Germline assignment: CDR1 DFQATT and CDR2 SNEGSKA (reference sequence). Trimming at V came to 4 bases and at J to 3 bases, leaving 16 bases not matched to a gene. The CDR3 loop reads CSATLVGGFRATDTQYF. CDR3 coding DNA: TGCAGTGCTACCCTAGTCGGGGGGTTCAGGGCGACAGATACGCAGTATTTT.

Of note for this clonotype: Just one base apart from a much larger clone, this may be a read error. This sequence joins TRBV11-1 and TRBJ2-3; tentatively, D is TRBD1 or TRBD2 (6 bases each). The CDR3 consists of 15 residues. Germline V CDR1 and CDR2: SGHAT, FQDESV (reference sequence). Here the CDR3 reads CVSRGRGPNTDTQYF. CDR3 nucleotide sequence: TGTGTCAGCAGGGGTCGGGGGCCGAACACAGATACGCAGTATTTT. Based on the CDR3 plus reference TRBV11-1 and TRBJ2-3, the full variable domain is EAEVAQSPRYKITEKSQAVAFWCDPISGHATLYWYRQILGQGPELLVQFQDESVVDDSQLPKDRFSAERLKGVDSTLKIQPAELGDSAMYLCVSRGRGPNTDTQYFGPGTRLTVL.

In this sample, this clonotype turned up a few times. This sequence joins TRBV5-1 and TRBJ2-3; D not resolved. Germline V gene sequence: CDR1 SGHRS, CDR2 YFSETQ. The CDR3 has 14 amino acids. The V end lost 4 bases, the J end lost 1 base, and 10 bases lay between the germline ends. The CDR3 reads CASSPDGRTDTQYF. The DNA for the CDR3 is TGCGCCAGCAGCCCCGACGGGCGCACAGATACGCAGTATTTT.

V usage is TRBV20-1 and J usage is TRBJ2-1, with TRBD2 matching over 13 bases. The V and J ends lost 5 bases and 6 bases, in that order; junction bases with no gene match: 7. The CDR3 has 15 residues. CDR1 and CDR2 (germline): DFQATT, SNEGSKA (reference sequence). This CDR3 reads CSAPILAGGPNEQFF. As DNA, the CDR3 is TGCAGTGCTCCGATACTAGCGGGGGGGCCCAATGAGCAGTTCTTC.

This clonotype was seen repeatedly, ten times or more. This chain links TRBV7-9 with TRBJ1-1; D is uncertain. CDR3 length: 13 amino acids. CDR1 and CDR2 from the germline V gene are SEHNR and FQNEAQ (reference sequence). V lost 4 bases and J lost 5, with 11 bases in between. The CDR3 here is CASSSVPGTEAFF. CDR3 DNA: TGTGCCAGCAGCTCCGTCCCGGGGACTGAAGCTTTCTTT.

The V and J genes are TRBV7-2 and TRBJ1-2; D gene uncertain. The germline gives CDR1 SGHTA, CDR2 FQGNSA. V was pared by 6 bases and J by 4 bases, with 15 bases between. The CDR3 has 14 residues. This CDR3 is CASRPPGQVYGYTF. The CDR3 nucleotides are TGTGCCAGCAGACCCCCCGGGCAGGTCTATGGCTACACCTTC. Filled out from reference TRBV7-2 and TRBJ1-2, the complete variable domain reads GAGVSQSPSNKVTEKGKDVELRCDPISGHTALYWYRQSLGQGLEFLIYFQGNSAPDKSGLPSDRFSAERTGGSVSTLTIQRTQQEDSAVYLCASRPPGQVYGYTFGSGTRLTVV.

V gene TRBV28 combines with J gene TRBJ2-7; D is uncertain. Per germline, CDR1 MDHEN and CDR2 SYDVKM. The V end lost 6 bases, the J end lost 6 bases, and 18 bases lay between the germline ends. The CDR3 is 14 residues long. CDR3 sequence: CASSETWKESEQYF. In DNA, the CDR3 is TGTGCCAGCAGCGAAACCTGGAAGGAATCCGAGCAGTACTTC.

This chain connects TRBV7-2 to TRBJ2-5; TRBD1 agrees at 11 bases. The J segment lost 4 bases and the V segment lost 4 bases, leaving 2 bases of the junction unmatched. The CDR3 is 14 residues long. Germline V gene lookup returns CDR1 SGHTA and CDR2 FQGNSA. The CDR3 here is CASSSGQGGETQYF. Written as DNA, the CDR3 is TGTGCCAGCAGCTCGGGACAGGGGGGAGAGACCCAGTACTTC.

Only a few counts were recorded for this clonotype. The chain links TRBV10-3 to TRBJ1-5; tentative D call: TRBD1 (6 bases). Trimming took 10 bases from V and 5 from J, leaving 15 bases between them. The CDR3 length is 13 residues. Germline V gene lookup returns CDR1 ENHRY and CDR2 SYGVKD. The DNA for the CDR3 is TGTGCCACTTCACAGGGCGAGGATCAGCCCCAGCATTTT. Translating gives CATSQGEDQPQHF.

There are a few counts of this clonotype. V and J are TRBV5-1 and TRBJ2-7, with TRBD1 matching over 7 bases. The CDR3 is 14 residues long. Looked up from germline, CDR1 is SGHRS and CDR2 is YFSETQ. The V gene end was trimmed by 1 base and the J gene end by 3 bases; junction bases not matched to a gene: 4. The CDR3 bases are TGCGCCAGCAGCTTGAGGGACAGCGACTACGAGCAGTACTTC. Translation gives CASSLRDSDYEQYF.

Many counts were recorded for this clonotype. CDR3 sequence: CSVESAASTDTQYF. The CDR3 bases are TGCAGCGTTGAAAGCGCAGCTAGCACAGATACGCAGTATTTT. The chain is built from TRBV29-1 and TRBJ2-3; no firm D call. Germline CDR1 SQVTM, CDR2 ANQGSEA. CDR3 length: 14 residues. V gave up 2 bases and J gave up 0 bases, with 9 bases separating them.

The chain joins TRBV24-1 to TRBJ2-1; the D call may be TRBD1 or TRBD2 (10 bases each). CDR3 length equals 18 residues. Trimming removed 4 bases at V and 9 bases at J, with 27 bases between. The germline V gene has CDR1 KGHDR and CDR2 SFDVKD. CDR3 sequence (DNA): TGTGCCACCAGTGAGGGACAGGGGAAGAGGACTAGCGGCAGTGAGCAGTTCTTC. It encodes CATSEGQGKRTSGSEQFF.

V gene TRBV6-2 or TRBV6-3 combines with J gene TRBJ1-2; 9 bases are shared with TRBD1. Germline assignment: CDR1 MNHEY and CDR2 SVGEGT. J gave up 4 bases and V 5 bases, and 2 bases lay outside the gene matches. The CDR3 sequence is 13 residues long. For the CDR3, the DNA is TGTGCCAGCAGTCACAGGGGGCCCTATGGCTACACCTTC. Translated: CASSHRGPYGYTF.

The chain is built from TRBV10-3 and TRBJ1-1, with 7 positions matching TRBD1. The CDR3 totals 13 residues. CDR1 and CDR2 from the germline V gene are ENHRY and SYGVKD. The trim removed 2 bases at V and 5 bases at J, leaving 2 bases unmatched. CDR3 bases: TGTGCCATCAGTGAGGCAGGGGGAACTGAAGCTTTCTTT. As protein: CAISEAGGTEAFF.

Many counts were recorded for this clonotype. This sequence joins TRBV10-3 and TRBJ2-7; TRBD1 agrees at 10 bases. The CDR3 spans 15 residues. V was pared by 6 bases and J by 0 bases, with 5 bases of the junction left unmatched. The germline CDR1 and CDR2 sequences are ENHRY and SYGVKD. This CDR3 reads CAISSDRGSSYEQYF. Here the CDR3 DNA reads TGTGCCATCAGCTCGGACAGGGGGTCCTCCTACGAGCAGTACTTC.

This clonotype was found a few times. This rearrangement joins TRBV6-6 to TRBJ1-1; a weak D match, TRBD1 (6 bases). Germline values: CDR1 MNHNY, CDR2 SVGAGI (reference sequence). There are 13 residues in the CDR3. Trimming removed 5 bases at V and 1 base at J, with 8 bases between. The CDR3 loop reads CASSGQSNTEAFF. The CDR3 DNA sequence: TGTGCCAGCAGTGGACAGTCGAACACTGAAGCTTTCTTT.

In DNA form, the CDR3 reads TGCAGTGCTATGGCGGAGCATAGCAATCAGCCCCAGCATTTT. It is translated as CSAMAEHSNQPQHF. The V and J genes are TRBV20-1 and TRBJ1-5; D is unresolved. Germline V lookup: CDR1 DFQATT, CDR2 SNEGSKA (reference sequence). The V and J ends lost 4 bases and 0 bases respectively, with 10 bases between them. The CDR3 has 14 residues.